The 27 T cell receptor beta chains below come from one sample, sequenced in a study of blood T cell repertoires in COVID-19 (TCRdb year 2020). The library was prepared using the immunoSEQ multiplex PCR assay. Not all clones reach the TCRdb copy of this immuneACCESS table, which keeps in-frame sequences only. Checked studies attribute under half of the gap to unresolved V genes and leave the rest unexplained. The sample records about 200,000 clones, about 88% of which are singletons. Together, the top ten hold about a tenth of the sample. The sequenced sample consisted of peripheral blood. Source of these receptors: a woman aged 50 to 65 with COVID-19, enrolled during active disease.

V usage is TRBV5-8 and J usage is TRBJ1-4; D not certain. The CDR3 is made up of 16 amino acids. CDR1 SGHTS and CDR2 YDEGEE come from the germline V gene. The V gene lost 0 bases and the J gene lost 8 bases, with 17 bases spanning the gap. As DNA, the CDR3 is TGTGCCAGCAGCTTGGCATCCTGGGGAGAGGGAGAAAAACTGTTTTTT. It codes for CASSLASWGEGEKLFF.

The chain is built from TRBV7-9 and TRBJ1-1; 9 bases agree with TRBD1. Germline loops: CDR1 SEHNR, CDR2 FQNEAQ (reference sequence). The CDR3 length is 18 residues. The CDR3 reads CATEPGTGILRLNTEAFF. The CDR3 DNA follows: TGTGCTACCGAACCCGGGACAGGGATTTTAAGGTTGAACACTGAAGCTTTCTTT.

The DNA of the CDR3 is TGTGCCAGCAGCTTAACCCTGACAGTTCAGCCCCAGCATTTT. This encodes CASSLTLTVQPQHF. The chain employs TRBV5-5 and TRBJ1-5, with D possibly being TRBD1 (5 bases). Trimming removed 2 bases from V and 6 bases from J, with 12 bases in between. Germline CDR1 is SGHKS and CDR2 is YYEKEE (reference sequence). This CDR3 is 14 amino acids long.

This clone has just one count. The chain links TRBV3-1 (or the pseudogene TRBV3-2) to TRBJ2-2, with TRBD1 as a possible D gene (5 bases). V lost 4 bases and J 3 bases, leaving 12 bases between the germline ends. The CDR3 is 15 amino acids. Germline values: CDR1 LGHDT, CDR2 YNNKEL (reference sequence). Written as DNA, the CDR3 is TGTGCCAGCAGCCTACTTGGCAGGGACACCGGGGAGCTGTTTTTT. Residues: CASSLLGRDTGELFF.

This chain uses TRBV24-1 with TRBJ2-3, with D perhaps matching TRBD2 (7 bases). Looked up from germline, CDR1 is KGHDR and CDR2 is SFDVKD. This CDR3 has 17 residues. Trimming took off 1 base at V and 4 bases at J, with 17 bases between the two ends. CDR3 coding DNA: TGTGCCACCAGTGATTTCGGGGGGCCCAAGGGTTCAGATACGCAGTATTTT. Amino acids: CATSDFGGPKGSDTQYF.

J is TRBJ2-1 and V is TRBV23-1; weak D call: TRBD2 (5 bases). Being an ORF, TRBV23-1 has a function that is uncertain. V shed 11 bases and J shed 0 bases, with 20 bases lying between them. The CDR3 is 16 amino acids. The CDR3 is CAPIFPAGPSYNEQFF. The CDR3 DNA follows: TGCGCCCCGATATTTCCGGCGGGCCCCTCCTACAATGAGCAGTTCTTC.

This chain connects TRBV24-1 to TRBJ2-2; perhaps TRBD1 as D (6 bases). The CDR3 sequence is 16 residues long. V was cut by 2 bases and J by 4 bases, with 13 bases left in between. The germline gives CDR1 KGHDR, CDR2 SFDVKD. The DNA of the CDR3 is TGTGCCACCAGTGATTACCAAACAGGGCCCACCGGGGAGCTGTTTTTT. It codes for CATSDYQTGPTGELFF.

This clone has a handful of counts. The V and J genes are TRBV14 and TRBJ1-6, with 9 bases that match TRBD1. The CDR3 has 15 amino acids. Germline V CDR1 and CDR2: SGHDN, FVKESK. Trimming took 3 bases from V and 12 from J; bases not matched to a gene: 9. The CDR3, as DNA: TGTGCCAGCAGCCAGGGACAGGGCCTCTTGAGACCCCTCCACTTT. It yields the protein CASSQGQGLLRPLHF.

This chain connects TRBV7-2 to TRBJ2-1, with D perhaps matching TRBD2 (6 bases). The CDR3 loop spans 13 amino acids. V lost 7 bases to trimming and J lost 4 bases, with 11 bases between them. Germline lookup yields CDR1 SGHTA and CDR2 FQGNSA. For the CDR3, the DNA is TGTGCCAGCAACCCACGGGGGTACAATGAGCAGTTCTTC. Amino acids: CASNPRGYNEQFF.

The chain is built from TRBV14 and TRBJ2-5; the D is unclear. The V gene's germline CDR1 is SGHDN and CDR2 FVKESK. Trimming stripped 0 bases from V and 2 bases from J, with 7 bases between. The CDR3 has 14 amino acids. CDR3 region: CASSQDRVQETQYF. The CDR3 nucleotides read TGTGCCAGCAGCCAAGATCGAGTTCAAGAGACCCAGTACTTC.

This clone was observed once. This chain connects TRBV11-1 to TRBJ2-3; TRBD2 agrees at 9 bases. The V and J ends lost 5 bases and 1 base, in that order; junction bases with no gene match: 7. Germline V gene lookup returns CDR1 SGHAT and CDR2 FQDESV (reference sequence). This CDR3 region has 16 residues. The CDR3 is CASSLSVAGGTDTQYF. CDR3 nucleotide sequence: TGTGCCAGCAGCCTTTCAGTAGCGGGGGGCACAGATACGCAGTATTTT.

The J gene is TRBJ2-3, the V gene TRBV10-1; maybe TRBD2 (5 bases). This CDR3 is built from 13 residues. The germline V gene encodes CDR1 WNHNN and CDR2 SYGVQD (reference sequence). Trimming shortened V by 3 bases and J by 2 bases, and 6 bases separated the two germline ends. Here the CDR3 DNA reads TGCGCCAGCAGTGAAGACTACACAGATACGCAGTATTTT. Translating it yields CASSEDYTDTQYF.

V and J are TRBV7-2 and TRBJ2-2, with D perhaps TRBD1 (5 bases). The germline gives CDR1 SGHTA, CDR2 FQGNSA. Trimming removed 0 bases from V and 1 base from J, with 9 bases in between. The CDR3 is 16 residues long. CDR3 nucleotides: TGTGCCAGCAGCTTAGCGCCAGGGCTGAACACCGGGGAGCTGTTTTTT. Protein product: CASSLAPGLNTGELFF.

The chain links TRBV7-8 to TRBJ1-4, with 7 bases identical to TRBD1. The CDR3 spans 16 residues. Germline V CDR1 and CDR2: SGHVS, FQNEAQ. The ends lost 1 base at V and 8 bases at J; junction bases unmatched: 10. This CDR3 is CASSLVTGQGREKLFF. The DNA for the CDR3 is TGTGCCAGCAGCTTAGTGACAGGGCAGGGCCGCGAAAAACTGTTTTTT.

The chain joins TRBV7-6 to TRBJ1-6; 9 bases match TRBD1. Germline V CDR1 and CDR2: SGHVS, FNYEAQ. The CDR3 covers 15 residues. The V and J ends lost 1 base and 9 bases, in that order; junction bases with no gene match: 4. The CDR3 DNA sequence: TGTGCCAGCAGCTTAGGGACAGGGGACGGTTCACCCCTCCACTTT. Protein sequence: CASSLGTGDGSPLHF. The entire variable domain, with the rest obtained from reference TRBV7-6 and TRBJ1-6, is as follows: GAGVSQSPRYKVTKRGQDVALRCDPISGHVSLYWYRQALGQGPEFLTYFNYEAQQDKSGLPNDRFSAERPEGSISTLTIQRTEQRDSAMYRCASSLGTGDGSPLHFGNGTRLTVT.

The rearrangement links TRBV30 to TRBJ2-7; TRBD1 is a possible D gene (6 bases). V lost 4 bases and J 2 bases, leaving 18 bases between the germline ends. This CDR3 contains 15 residues. Looked up from germline, CDR1 is GTSNPN and CDR2 is SVGIG (reference sequence). The CDR3 DNA is TGTGCCTGGAACAAACGGGACATTCCTGCCTACGAGCAGTACTTC. Residues: CAWNKRDIPAYEQYF.

This chain links TRBV25-1 with TRBJ2-2; TRBD1 agrees at 8 bases. The J segment lost 7 bases and the V segment lost 3 bases, leaving 7 bases of the junction unmatched. In germline, CDR1 is MGHDK, CDR2 SYGVNS. This CDR3 region has 15 residues. The CDR3 region is CASSDRTGWSGELFF. The CDR3 DNA reads TGTGCCAGCAGTGACCGGACAGGGTGGAGCGGGGAGCTGTTTTTT.

The chain recombines TRBV4-3 with TRBJ2-7; D might be TRBD2 (5 bases). The CDR3 is 14 residues long. Deletions cut 1 base from V and 0 bases from J, with 7 bases between. Germline CDR1 and CDR2: LGHNA and YSLEER. CDR3 sequence reads: CASSQGENSYEQYF. The CDR3 DNA reads TGCGCCAGCAGCCAAGGGGAGAACTCCTACGAGCAGTACTTC.

The chain joins TRBV7-3 to TRBJ1-1; a weak D match, TRBD1 (6 bases). Germline CDR1 reads SGHTA; CDR2 reads FQGTGA. CDR3 length: 13 residues. With 2 bases removed from V and 10 bases from J, the gap between germline ends came to 14 bases. The CDR3 DNA reads as TGTGCCAGCAGCTTAGTACAGGGCTCAACAGCTTTCTTT. Translation: CASSLVQGSTAFF.

In its sample, this clone was seen once. The rearrangement uses TRBV15 and TRBJ2-3, with 10 bases fitting TRBD2. The V gene's germline CDR1 is LNHNV and CDR2 YYDKDF (reference sequence). The CDR3 is made up of 14 amino acids. The trim removed 8 bases at V and 5 bases at J, leaving 7 bases unmatched. The CDR3, as DNA: TGTGCCACCGGGTCTAGCGGGGGAAGAGATACGCAGTATTTT. Its translation is CATGSSGGRDTQYF. The variable domain in full, with the rest retrieved from reference TRBV15 and TRBJ2-3, is DAMVIQNPRYQVTQFGKPVTLSCSQTLNHNVMYWYQQKSSQAPKLLFHYYDKDFNNEADTPDNFQSRRPNTSFCFLDIRSPGLGDTAMYLCATGSSGGRDTQYFGPGTRLTVL.

V and J are TRBV2 and TRBJ2-3; weak D call: TRBD2 (6 bases). The CDR3 contains 15 residues. Per the germline V gene, CDR1 is SNHLY and CDR2 is FYNNEI. The V end lost 6 bases, the J end lost 0 bases, and 13 bases lay between the germline ends. In DNA, the CDR3 is TGTGCCAGCAGCGGGGGACGCCCTAGCACAGATACGCAGTATTTT. Translated, it gives CASSGGRPSTDTQYF.

V usage is TRBV28 and J usage is TRBJ2-7, with a tentative D call TRBD1 (5 bases). Trimming removed 5 bases at V and 1 base at J, with 15 bases between. The germline V gene encodes CDR1 MDHEN and CDR2 SYDVKM. The CDR3 spans 15 residues. The CDR3: CASSPQGFGSYEQYF. The CDR3 nucleotides read TGTGCCAGCAGTCCTCAGGGCTTTGGGTCCTACGAGCAGTACTTC.

V is TRBV5-1 and J is TRBJ2-7, with TRBD1 matching 7 bases. The CDR3 runs to 12 residues. After removal of 0 bases from V and 6 bases from J, the junction contained 0 bases not matched to a gene. CDR1 is SGHRS and CDR2 is YFSETQ in the germline V gene. The CDR3 DNA sequence: TGCGCCAGCAGCTTGGAGGGGGCCGAGCAGTACTTC. It specifies CASSLEGAEQYF.

The chain carries TRBV27 and TRBJ1-2; the D is unclear. V lost 6 bases to trimming and J lost 1 base, with 9 bases between them. The CDR3 sequence is 13 residues long. CDR1 and CDR2 from the germline V gene are MNHEY and SMNVEV (reference sequence). The CDR3 reads CASRLGSNYGYTF. Written as DNA, the CDR3 is TGTGCCAGCAGACTAGGGAGTAACTATGGCTACACCTTC.

The gene calls are TRBV19 and TRBJ2-6, with 7 bases matching TRBD1. The germline gives CDR1 LNHDA, CDR2 SQIVND (reference sequence). V dropped 5 bases and J dropped 2; count of bases not matched to a gene: 3. The CDR3 sequence is 15 residues long. CDR3 in amino acids: CASSPQGAGANVLTF. The CDR3 coding sequence is TGTGCCAGTAGTCCCCAGGGGGCTGGGGCCAACGTCCTGACTTTC.

The V and J genes are TRBV7-9 and TRBJ1-1, with D possibly matching TRBD1 (5 bases). Looked up from germline, CDR1 is SEHNR and CDR2 is FQNEAQ (reference sequence). V shed 6 bases and J shed 6 bases, with 11 bases lying between them. The CDR3 is made up of 12 amino acids. CDR3 sequence: CASRPWGAEAFF. In nucleotides, the CDR3 is TGTGCCAGCAGGCCCTGGGGGGCTGAAGCTTTCTTT.

J is TRBJ1-4 and V is TRBV7-2, with 11 bases identical to TRBD1. The length of the CDR3 is 15 residues. J lost 7 bases, V lost 3 bases, and 4 bases had no gene match. CDR1 is SGHTA, CDR2 FQGNSA, per germline. CDR3 region: CASSLSGQGAEKLFF. CDR3 nucleotide sequence: TGTGCCAGCAGCTTGAGTGGACAGGGGGCTGAAAAACTGTTTTTT.